A single sample is the source of the 4 T cell receptor beta chains below, sequenced in a study of human T cells and chemical hapten exposure. TCRdb recomputed calls from the RACE reads with MiXCR, one row per CDR3 protein. In the table there are about 49,000 distinct CDR3 sequences, about a tenth of which are singletons. Indicated time point: patch test 1, 2 weeks after DPC sensitization. Treatment of the sample: therapeutic diphenylcyclopropenone sensitization with weekly scalp DPC. Sequenced here: whole blood, sampled in connection with sensitization to the hapten diphenylcyclopropenone (DPC). The receptors come from a woman in her fifties or sixties with alopecia areata. Some clones in this sample may be carry-over from other donors' samples.

This clonotype occurred a few times. The rearrangement joins TRBV6-2 or TRBV6-3 to TRBJ2-2, with a tentative D call TRBD1 (5 bases). The CDR3 totals 15 residues. Trimming shortened V by 2 bases and J by 0 bases, and 7 bases separated the two germline ends. Germline lookup yields CDR1 MNHEY and CDR2 SVGEGT. The CDR3 nucleotides read TGTGCCAGCAGTTACAACAGGCCGAACACCGGGGAGCTGTTTTTT. Residues: CASSYNRPNTGELFF.

The V call is TRBV19, the J call TRBJ1-4; D gene ambiguous. This CDR3 is built from 15 residues. V was shortened by 6 bases and J by 7 bases, with 18 bases between the two germline ends. Germline CDR1 reads LNHDA; CDR2 reads SQIVND (reference sequence). The CDR3 sequence is CASSHVTPLFEKLFF. DNA for the CDR3: TGTGCCAGTAGCCATGTGACCCCTTTATTTGAAAAACTGTTTTTT.

This clonotype was picked up many times. This chain connects TRBV14 to TRBJ2-2, with a possible D match to TRBD2 (6 bases). Germline loops: CDR1 SGHDN, CDR2 FVKESK. This CDR3 is 15 amino acids long. The V end was cut by 10 bases, the J end by 2 bases, with 17 bases between. The CDR3, as DNA: TGTGCCACCCGACCGGCTAGCGCAAACACCGGGGAGCTGTTTTTT. The encoded protein is CATRPASANTGELFF.

This clonotype showed up many times. The chain couples TRBV20-1 to TRBJ1-3; D uncertain. The germline V and J ends were trimmed by 3 bases and 0 bases, with 9 bases remaining between them. The germline V gene encodes CDR1 DFQATT and CDR2 SNEGSKA (reference sequence). The CDR3 spans 14 residues. DNA of the CDR3: TGCAGTGCTAGGGACTCCGCCTCTGGAAACACCATATATTTT. Translation gives CSARDSASGNTIYF.